This T cell receptor (beta chain) appears in the sequencing data of a study of blood T cell repertoires in COVID-19. Across the whole study: The analysed material was cDNA or gDNA that came from T cells, B-cell-depleted T cells, or PBMCs.

Germline-derived CDR1 and CDR2 are MNHEY and SVGAGI. The CDR3 runs 14 residues. Trimming stripped 4 bases from V and 5 bases from J, with 14 bases between. Original methodology: Estimated nucleated cell counts came from reference gene primer amplification. This table comes from immunoSEQ multiplex PCR, and its TCRdb copy is limited to in-frame clones, with some not included. The DNA was the basis for D and trimming; V, J and clone size are from that table. The sample yields approximately 280,000 clones, roughly 89% seen once. This TCR was recovered from a woman aged 55-75 years who had recovered from COVID-19. The sequencing input was PBMCs or T cells enriched from blood (not recorded which). V usage is TRBV6-5 and J usage is TRBJ1-1; D might be TRBD1 (6 bases). The CDR3 loop is CASSLGQGWTEAFF. CDR3 bases: TGTGCCAGCAGTTTGGGTCAGGGGTGGACTGAAGCTTTCTTT.